The entry that follows covers one TCR beta chain sequence. Its antigen is still unknown. The authors obtained 1.5 to 2.5 micrograms of genomic DNA from cryopreserved PBMCs for TCR beta libraries. These data originate in a study of cytotoxic CD8 clonotypes in ibrutinib-treated CLL. Study overall: Collecting the response samples happened after a median 12 months of treatment, with a range of 6 to 36.

Germline loops: CDR1 SGHRS, CDR2 YFSETQ. Trimming pared 2 bases from V and 5 bases from J, leaving 10 bases between. The CDR3 runs 13 residues. Notes on the study in general: Public clonotypes occurred uncommonly; on treatment, they contracted or remained stable.

Here immunoSEQ multiplex PCR was the method, and the copy in TCRdb shows in-frame clones only, minus some. The top ten hold roughly 14% of the sample, which has 60,000 to 65,000 clones, 57% seen once. The sequence was collected from a human donor with chronic lymphocytic leukemia. The genes are TRBV5-1 and TRBJ1-2; tentatively, D is TRBD1 (5 bases). Sequencing used PBMCs, obtained after 12 months of ibrutinib treatment. CDR3 DNA sequence: TGCGCCAGCAGCTTAGGGGTAGGATATGGCTACACCTTC. Translating gives CASSLGVGYGYTF.